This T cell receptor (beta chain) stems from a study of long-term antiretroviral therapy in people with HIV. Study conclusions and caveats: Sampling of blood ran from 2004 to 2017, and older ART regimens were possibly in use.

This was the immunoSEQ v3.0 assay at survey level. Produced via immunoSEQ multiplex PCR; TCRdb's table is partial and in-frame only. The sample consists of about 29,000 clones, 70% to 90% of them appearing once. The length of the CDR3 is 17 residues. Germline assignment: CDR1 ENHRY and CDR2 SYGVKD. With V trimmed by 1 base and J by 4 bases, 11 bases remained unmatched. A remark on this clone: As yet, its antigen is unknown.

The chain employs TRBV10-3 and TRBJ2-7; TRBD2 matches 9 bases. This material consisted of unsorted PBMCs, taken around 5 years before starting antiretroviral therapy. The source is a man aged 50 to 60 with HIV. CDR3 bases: TGTGCCATCAGTGAGTTTGGGGCGGCTAGCGGGATTTACGAGCAGTACTTC. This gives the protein CAISEFGAASGIYEQYF.